This T cell receptor beta chain was sequenced for a study of cytomegalovirus exposure and HLA in healthy donors. Study-level points and caveats: Altogether, 150 to 200 TCR beta chains were recorded as cytomegalovirus-associated. While the bulk of TCR sequences proved rare, some public TCRs turned up in many donors. A few CMV-associated chains were confirmed in vitro to be specific for CMV antigens. Subsequent analysis found a tendency for first-cohort TCR clusters to co-occur within the approximately 130 validation repertoires.

Profiling relied on immunoSEQ multiplex PCR, and the TCRdb table lists in-frame clones only, not all of them. The sample has 200,000 to 250,000 clones, just over 90% seen once. On this clone: Its antigen remains unknown. Mismatch with germline at one junction end may stem from a read error.

Sequenced: PBMCs. This clonotype was sampled from a woman under 30 in good health and CMV-seronegative.

The CDR3 loop reads CASSLGPTNEKLFF. CDR3 sequence (DNA): TGTGCTAGCAGCTTGGGGCCAACTAATGAAAAACTGTTTTTT. The rearrangement joins TRBV7-7 to TRBJ1-4; possible D gene TRBD1, 5 bases. This CDR3 has 14 amino acids. CDR1 and CDR2 from the germline V gene are SSHAT and FNYEAQ (reference sequence).